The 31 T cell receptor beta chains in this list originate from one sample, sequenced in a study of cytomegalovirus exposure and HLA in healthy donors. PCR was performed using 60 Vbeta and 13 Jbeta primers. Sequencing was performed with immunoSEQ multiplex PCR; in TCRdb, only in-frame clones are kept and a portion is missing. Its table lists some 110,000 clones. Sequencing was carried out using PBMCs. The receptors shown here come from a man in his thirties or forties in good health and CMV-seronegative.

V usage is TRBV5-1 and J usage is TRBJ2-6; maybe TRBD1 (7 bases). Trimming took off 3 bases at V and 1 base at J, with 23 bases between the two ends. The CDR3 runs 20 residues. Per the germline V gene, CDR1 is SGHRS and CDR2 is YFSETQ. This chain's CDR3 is CASSSQPGAGGLSGANVLTF. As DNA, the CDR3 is TGCGCCAGCAGCTCACAACCCGGGGCAGGGGGGCTTTCTGGGGCCAACGTCCTGACTTTC.

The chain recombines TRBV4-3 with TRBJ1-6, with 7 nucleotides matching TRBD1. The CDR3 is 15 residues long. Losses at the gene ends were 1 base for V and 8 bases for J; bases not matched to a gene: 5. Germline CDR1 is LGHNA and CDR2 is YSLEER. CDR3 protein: CASSQVLTGDSPLHF. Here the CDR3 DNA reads TGCGCCAGCAGCCAAGTACTTACAGGGGATTCACCCCTCCACTTT.

CDR3 DNA: TGCGCCAGCAGCAATGGAGACTATGGCTACACCTTC. As protein: CASSNGDYGYTF. The chain carries TRBV5-1 and TRBJ1-2, with no clear D. Germline-derived CDR1 and CDR2 are SGHRS and YFSETQ. The CDR3 is 12 amino acids. V gave up 4 bases and J gave up 3 bases, with 7 bases separating them.

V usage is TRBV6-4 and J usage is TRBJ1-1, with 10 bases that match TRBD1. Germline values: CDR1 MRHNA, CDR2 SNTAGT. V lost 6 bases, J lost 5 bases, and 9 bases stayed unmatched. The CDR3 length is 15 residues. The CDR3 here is CASSADRGRVTEAFF. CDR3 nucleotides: TGTGCCAGCAGCGCCGACAGGGGGCGGGTAACTGAAGCTTTCTTT.

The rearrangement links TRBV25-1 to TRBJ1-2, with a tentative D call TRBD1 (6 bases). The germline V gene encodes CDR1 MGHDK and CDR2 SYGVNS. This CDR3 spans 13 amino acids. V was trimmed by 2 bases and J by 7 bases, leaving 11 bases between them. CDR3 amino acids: CASSEQYRAGYTF. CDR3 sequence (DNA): TGTGCCAGCAGTGAACAATACAGGGCTGGCTACACCTTC.

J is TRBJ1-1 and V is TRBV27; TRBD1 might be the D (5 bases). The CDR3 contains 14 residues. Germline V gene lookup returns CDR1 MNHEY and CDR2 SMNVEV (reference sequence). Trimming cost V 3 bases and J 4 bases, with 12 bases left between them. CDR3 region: CASSFQGAGTEAFF. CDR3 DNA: TGTGCCAGCAGTTTCCAAGGGGCAGGCACTGAAGCTTTCTTT.

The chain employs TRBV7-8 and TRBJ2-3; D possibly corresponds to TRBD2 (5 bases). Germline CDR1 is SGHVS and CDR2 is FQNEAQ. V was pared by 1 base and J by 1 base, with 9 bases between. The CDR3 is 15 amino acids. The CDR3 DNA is TGTGCCAGCAGCTTAGATGGACTTCGCACAGATACGCAGTATTTT. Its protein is CASSLDGLRTDTQYF.

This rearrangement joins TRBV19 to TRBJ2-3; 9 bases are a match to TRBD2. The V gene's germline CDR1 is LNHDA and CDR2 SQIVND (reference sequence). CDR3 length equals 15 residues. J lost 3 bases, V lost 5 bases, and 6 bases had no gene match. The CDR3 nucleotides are TGTGCCAGTAGTCCCGGACTAGCGCGGACAGATACGCAGTATTTT. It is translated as CASSPGLARTDTQYF. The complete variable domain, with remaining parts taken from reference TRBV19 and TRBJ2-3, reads DGGITQSPKYLFRKEGQNVTLSCEQNLNHDAMYWYRQDPGQGLRLIYYSQIVNDFQKGDIAEGYSVSREKKESFPLTVTSAQKNPTAFYLCASSPGLARTDTQYFGPGTRLTVL.

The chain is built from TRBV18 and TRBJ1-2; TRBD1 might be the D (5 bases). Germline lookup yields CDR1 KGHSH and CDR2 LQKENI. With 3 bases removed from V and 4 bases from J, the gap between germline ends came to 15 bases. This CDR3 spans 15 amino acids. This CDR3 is CASSPADSGVYGYTF. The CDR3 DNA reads TGTGCCAGCTCACCGGCCGACTCGGGGGTCTATGGCTACACCTTC.

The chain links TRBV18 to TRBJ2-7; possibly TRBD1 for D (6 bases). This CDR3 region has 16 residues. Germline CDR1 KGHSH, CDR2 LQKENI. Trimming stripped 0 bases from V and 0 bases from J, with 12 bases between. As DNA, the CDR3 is TGTGCCAGCTCACCACCGTGGCAGGGGAGCTCCTACGAGCAGTACTTC. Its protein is CASSPPWQGSSYEQYF.

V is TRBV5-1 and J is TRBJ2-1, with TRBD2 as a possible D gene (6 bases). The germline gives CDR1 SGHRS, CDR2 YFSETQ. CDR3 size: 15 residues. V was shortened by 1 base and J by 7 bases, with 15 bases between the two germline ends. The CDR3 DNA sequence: TGCGCCAGCAGCTTGATGGGGGACTCGCGAAATGAGCAGTTCTTC. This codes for CASSLMGDSRNEQFF.

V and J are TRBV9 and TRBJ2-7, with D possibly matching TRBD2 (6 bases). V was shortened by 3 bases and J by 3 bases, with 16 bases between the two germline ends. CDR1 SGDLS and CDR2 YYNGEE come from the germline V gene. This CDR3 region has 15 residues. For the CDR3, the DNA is TGTGCCAGCAGCGGCGGAGGGGACGCAGACTACGAGCAGTACTTC. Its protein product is CASSGGGDADYEQYF.

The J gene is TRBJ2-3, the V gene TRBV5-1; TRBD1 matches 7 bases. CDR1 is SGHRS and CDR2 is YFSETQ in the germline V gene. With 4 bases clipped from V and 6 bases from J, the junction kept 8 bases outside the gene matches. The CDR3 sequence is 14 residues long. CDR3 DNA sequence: TGCGCCAGCAGCACAGGACAGGTCTCCGATACGCAGTATTTT. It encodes CASSTGQVSDTQYF.

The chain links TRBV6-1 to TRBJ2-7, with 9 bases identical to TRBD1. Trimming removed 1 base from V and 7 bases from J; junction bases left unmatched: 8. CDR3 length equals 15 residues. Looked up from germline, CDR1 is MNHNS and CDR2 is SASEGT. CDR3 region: CASSEEGQGPTEQYF. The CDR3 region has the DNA TGTGCCAGCAGTGAAGAGGGACAGGGTCCCACAGAGCAGTACTTC.

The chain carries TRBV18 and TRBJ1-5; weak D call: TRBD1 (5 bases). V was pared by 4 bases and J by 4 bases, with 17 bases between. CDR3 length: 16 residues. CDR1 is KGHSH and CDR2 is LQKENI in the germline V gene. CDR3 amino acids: CASSLFGSGLNQPQHF. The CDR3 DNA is TGTGCCAGCTCACTGTTCGGGTCAGGGCTAAATCAGCCCCAGCATTTT. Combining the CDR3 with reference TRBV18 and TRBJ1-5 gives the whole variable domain NAGVMQNPRHLVRRRGQEARLRCSPMKGHSHVYWYRQLPEEGLKFMVYLQKENIIDESGMPKERFSAEFPKEGPSILRIQQVVRGDSAAYFCASSLFGSGLNQPQHFGDGTRLSIL.

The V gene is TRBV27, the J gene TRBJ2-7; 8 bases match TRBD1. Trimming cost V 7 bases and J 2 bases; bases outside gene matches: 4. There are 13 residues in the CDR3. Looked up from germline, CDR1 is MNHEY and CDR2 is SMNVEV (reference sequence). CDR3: CASTGQGPYEQYF. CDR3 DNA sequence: TGTGCCAGCACCGGACAGGGACCCTACGAGCAGTACTTC.

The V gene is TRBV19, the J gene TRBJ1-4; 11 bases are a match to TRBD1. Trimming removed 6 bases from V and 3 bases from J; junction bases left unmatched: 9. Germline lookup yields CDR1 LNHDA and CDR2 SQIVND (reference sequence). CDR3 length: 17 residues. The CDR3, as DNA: TGTGCCAGTAGGGACTGGACAGGGGGCGAGGCTAATGAAAAACTGTTTTTT. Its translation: CASRDWTGGEANEKLFF.

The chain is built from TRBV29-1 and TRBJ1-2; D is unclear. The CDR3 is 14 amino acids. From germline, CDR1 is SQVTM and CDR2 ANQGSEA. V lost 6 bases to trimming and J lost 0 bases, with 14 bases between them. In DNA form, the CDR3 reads TGCAGCGTCGACGGGTACGTTCCTAACTATGGCTACACCTTC. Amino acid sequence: CSVDGYVPNYGYTF. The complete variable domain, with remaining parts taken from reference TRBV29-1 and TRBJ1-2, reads SAVISQKPSRDICQRGTSLTIQCQVDSQVTMMFWYRQQPGQSLTLIATANQGSEATYESGFVIDKFPISRPNLTFSTLTVSNMSPEDSSIYLCSVDGYVPNYGYTFGSGTRLTVV.

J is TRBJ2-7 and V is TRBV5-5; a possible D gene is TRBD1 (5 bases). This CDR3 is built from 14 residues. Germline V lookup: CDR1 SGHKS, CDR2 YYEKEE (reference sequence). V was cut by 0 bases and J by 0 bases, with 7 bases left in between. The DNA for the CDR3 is TGTGCCAGCAGCTTGGAAGGGGACTCCTACGAGCAGTACTTC. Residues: CASSLEGDSYEQYF.

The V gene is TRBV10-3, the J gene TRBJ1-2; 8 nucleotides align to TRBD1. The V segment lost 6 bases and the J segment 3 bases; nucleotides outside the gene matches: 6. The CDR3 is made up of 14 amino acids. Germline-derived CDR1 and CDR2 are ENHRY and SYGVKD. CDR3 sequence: CAIRGDRTDYGYTF. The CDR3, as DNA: TGTGCCATCAGAGGGGACAGGACAGACTATGGCTACACCTTC.

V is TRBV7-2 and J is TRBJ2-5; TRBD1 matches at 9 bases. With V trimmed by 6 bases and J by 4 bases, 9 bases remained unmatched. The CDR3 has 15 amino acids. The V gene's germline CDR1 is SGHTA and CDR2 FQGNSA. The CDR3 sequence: CASSSGTGMRETQYF. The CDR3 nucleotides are TGTGCCAGCAGTTCCGGGACAGGGATGCGAGAGACCCAGTACTTC.

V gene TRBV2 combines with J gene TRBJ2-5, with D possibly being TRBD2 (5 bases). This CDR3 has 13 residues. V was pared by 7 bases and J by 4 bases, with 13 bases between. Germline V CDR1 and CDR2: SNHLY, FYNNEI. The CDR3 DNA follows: TGTGCCAGCATTCCGAGCGGTGGAGAGACCCAGTACTTC. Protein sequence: CASIPSGGETQYF.

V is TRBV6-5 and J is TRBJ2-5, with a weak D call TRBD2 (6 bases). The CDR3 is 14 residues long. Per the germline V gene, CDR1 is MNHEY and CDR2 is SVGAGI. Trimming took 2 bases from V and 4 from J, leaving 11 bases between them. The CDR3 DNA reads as TGTGCCAGCAGTTACACTAGACTAGGAGAGACCCAGTACTTC. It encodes CASSYTRLGETQYF.

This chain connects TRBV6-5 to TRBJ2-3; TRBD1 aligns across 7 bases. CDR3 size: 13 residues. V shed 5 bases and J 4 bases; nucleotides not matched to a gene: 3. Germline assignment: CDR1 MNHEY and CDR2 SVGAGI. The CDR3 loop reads CASSTGAPDTQYF. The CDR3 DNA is TGTGCCAGCAGTACAGGGGCCCCAGATACGCAGTATTTT.

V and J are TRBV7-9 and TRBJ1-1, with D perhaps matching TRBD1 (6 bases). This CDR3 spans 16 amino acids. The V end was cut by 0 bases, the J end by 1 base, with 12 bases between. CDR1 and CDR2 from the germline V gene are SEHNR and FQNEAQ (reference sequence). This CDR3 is CASSLALAGENTEAFF. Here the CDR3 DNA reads TGTGCCAGCAGCTTAGCGCTGGCAGGGGAGAACACTGAAGCTTTCTTT. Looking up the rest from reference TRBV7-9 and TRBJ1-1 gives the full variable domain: DTGVSQNPRHKITKRGQNVTFRCDPISEHNRLYWYRQTLGQGPEFLTYFQNEAQLEKSRLLSDRFSAERPKGSFSTLEIQRTEQGDSAMYLCASSLALAGENTEAFFGQGTRLTVV.

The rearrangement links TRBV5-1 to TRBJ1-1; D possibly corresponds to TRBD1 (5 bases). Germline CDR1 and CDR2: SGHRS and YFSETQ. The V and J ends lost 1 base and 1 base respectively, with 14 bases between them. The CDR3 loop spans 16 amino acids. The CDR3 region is CASSLMAGKSNTEAFF. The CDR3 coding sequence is TGCGCCAGCAGCTTGATGGCAGGGAAATCGAACACTGAAGCTTTCTTT.

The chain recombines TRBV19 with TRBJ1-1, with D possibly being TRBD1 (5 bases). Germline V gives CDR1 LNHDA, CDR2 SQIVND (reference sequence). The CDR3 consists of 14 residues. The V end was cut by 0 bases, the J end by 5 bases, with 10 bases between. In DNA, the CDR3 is TGTGCCAGTAGTATAGATCGGGGGGGGACTGAAGCTTTCTTT. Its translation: CASSIDRGGTEAFF.

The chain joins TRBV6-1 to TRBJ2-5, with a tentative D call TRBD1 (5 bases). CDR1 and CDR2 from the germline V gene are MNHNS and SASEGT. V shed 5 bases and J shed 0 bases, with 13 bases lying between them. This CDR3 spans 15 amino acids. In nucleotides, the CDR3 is TGTGCCAGCAGTCCGGACACGAAGTACCAAGAGACCCAGTACTTC. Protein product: CASSPDTKYQETQYF.

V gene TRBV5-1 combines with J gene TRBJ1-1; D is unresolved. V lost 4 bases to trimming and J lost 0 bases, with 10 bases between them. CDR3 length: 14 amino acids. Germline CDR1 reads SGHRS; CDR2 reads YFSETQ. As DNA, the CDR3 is TGCGCCAGCAGCCCCGACGGGGTGAACACTGAAGCTTTCTTT. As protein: CASSPDGVNTEAFF.

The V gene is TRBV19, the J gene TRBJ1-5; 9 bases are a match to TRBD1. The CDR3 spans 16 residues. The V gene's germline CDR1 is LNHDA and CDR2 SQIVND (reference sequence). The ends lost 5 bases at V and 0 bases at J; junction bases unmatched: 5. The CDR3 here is CASSPQGAGSNQPQHF. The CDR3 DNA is TGTGCCAGTAGTCCACAGGGGGCGGGTAGCAATCAGCCCCAGCATTTT.

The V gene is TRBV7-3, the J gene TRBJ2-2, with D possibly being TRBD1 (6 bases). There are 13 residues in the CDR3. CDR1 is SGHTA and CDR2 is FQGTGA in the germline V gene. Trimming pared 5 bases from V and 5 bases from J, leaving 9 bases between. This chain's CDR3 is CASSPQGTGELFF. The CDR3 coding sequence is TGTGCCAGCAGCCCTCAGGGGACCGGGGAGCTGTTTTTT.